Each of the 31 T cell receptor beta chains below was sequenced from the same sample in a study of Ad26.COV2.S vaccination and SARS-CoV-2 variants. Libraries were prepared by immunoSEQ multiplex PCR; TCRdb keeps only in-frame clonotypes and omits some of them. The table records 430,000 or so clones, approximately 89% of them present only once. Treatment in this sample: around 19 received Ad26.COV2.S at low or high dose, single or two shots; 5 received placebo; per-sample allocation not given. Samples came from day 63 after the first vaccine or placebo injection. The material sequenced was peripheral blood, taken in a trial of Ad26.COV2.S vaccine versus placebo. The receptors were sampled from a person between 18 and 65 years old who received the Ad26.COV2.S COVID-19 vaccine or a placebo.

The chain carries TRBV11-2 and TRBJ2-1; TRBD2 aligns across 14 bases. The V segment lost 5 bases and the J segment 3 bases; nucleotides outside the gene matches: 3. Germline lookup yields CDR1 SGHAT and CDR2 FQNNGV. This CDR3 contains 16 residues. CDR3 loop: CASSRTSGGFYNEQFF. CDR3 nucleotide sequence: TGTGCCAGCAGCCGGACTAGCGGGGGGTTCTACAATGAGCAGTTCTTC.

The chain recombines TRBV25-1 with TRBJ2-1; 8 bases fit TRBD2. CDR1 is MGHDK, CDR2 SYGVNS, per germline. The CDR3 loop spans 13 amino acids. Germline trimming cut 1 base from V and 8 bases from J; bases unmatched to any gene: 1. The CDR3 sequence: CASSESREDEQFF. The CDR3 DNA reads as TGTGCCAGCAGTGAATCGCGGGAGGATGAGCAGTTCTTC.

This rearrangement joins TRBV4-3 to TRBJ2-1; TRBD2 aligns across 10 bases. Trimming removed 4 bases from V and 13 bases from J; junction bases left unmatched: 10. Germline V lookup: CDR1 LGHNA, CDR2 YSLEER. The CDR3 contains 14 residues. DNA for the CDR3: TGCGCCAGCAGCCGGGCTCCTAGCGGGAGCTCCCAGTTCTTC. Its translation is CASSRAPSGSSQFF.

The CDR3 protein is CASSREETQYF. The CDR3 nucleotides are TGTGCCAGCAGCAGGGAAGAGACCCAGTACTTC. The V and J genes are TRBV3-1 (or the pseudogene TRBV3-2) and TRBJ2-5, with unresolved D. Trimming stripped 5 bases from V and 3 bases from J, with 4 bases between. This CDR3 contains 11 residues. Germline V gene data show CDR1 as LGHDT and CDR2 as YNNKEL (reference sequence).

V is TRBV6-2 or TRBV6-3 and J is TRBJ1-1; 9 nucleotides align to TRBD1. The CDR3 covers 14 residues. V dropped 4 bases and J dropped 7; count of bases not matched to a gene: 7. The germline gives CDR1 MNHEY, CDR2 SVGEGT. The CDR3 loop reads CASSSGQGQGEAFF. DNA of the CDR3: TGTGCCAGCAGTTCAGGACAGGGGCAAGGTGAAGCTTTCTTT.

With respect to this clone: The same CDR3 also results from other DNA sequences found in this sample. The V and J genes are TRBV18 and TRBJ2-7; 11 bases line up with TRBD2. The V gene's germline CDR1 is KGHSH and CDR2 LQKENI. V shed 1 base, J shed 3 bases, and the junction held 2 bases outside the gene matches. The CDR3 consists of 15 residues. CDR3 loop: CASSPRTSGLYEQYF. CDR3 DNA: TGTGCCAGCTCACCACGGACTAGCGGGCTCTACGAGCAGTACTTC.

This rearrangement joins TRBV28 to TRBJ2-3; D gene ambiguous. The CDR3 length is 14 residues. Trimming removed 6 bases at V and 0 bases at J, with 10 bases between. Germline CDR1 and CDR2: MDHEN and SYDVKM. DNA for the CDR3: TGTGCCAGCAGCCTGGACCAGAGCACAGATACGCAGTATTTT. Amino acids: CASSLDQSTDTQYF.

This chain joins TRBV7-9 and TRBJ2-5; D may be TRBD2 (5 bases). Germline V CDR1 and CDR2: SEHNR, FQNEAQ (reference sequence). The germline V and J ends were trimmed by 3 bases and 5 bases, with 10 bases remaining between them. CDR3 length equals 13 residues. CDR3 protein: CASSLRRGETQYF. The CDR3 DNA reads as TGTGCCAGCAGCTTGAGGAGAGGGGAGACCCAGTACTTC.

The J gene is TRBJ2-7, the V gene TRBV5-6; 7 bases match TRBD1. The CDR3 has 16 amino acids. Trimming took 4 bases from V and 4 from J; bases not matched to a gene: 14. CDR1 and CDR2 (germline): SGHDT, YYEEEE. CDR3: CASSRVQGDRRYEQYF. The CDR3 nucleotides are TGTGCCAGCAGCCGAGTGCAGGGGGATAGGAGGTACGAGCAGTACTTC.

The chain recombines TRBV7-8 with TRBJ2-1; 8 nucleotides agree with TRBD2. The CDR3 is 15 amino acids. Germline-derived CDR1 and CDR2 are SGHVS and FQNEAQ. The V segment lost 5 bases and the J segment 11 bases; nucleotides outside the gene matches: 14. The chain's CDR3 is CASSLDIAGLGKQFF. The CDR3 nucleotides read TGTGCCAGCAGCCTTGACATAGCGGGACTGGGAAAGCAGTTCTTC.

CDR3 loop: CATSSADTVYGYTF. Here the CDR3 DNA reads TGTGCCACCAGTTCAGCAGACACTGTCTATGGCTACACCTTC. This chain uses TRBV24-1 with TRBJ1-2, with unresolved D. The germline V and J ends were trimmed by 6 bases and 4 bases, with 14 bases remaining between them. The germline CDR1 and CDR2 sequences are KGHDR and SFDVKD. The CDR3 has 14 residues.

CDR3 sequence (DNA): TGTGCCAGCAGTTTAGGAACAGGGACCCCCTACGAGCAGTACGTC. Residues: CASSLGTGTPYEQYV. The rearrangement uses TRBV28 and TRBJ2-7; possibly TRBD1 for D (6 bases). Germline CDR1 reads MDHEN; CDR2 reads SYDVKM. This CDR3 is built from 15 residues. Trimming took off 2 bases at V and 2 bases at J, with 13 bases between the two ends.

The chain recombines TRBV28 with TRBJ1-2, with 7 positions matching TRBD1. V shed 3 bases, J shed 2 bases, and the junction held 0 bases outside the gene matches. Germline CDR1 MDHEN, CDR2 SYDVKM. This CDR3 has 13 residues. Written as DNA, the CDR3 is TGTGCCAGCAGTTTGACAGGGAACTATGGCTACACCTTC. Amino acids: CASSLTGNYGYTF.

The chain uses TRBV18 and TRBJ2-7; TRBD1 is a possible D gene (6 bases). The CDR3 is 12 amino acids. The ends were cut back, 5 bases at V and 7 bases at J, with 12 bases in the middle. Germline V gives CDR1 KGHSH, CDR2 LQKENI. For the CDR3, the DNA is TGTGCCAGCTCAACAGGGCGAAGAGAGCAGTACGTC. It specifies CASSTGRREQYV.

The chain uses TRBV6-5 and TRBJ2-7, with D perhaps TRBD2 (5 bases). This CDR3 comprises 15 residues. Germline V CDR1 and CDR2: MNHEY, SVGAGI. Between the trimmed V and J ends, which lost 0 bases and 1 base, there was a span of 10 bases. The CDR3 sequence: CASSYSGDGSYEQYF. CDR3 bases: TGTGCCAGCAGTTACTCCGGGGATGGATCCTACGAGCAGTACTTC.

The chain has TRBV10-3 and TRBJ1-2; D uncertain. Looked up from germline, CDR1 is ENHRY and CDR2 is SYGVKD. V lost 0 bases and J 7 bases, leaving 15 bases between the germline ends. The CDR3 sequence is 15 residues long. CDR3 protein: CAISESTAPGGGYTF. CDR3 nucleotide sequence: TGTGCCATCAGTGAGTCTACGGCCCCAGGCGGTGGCTACACCTTC.

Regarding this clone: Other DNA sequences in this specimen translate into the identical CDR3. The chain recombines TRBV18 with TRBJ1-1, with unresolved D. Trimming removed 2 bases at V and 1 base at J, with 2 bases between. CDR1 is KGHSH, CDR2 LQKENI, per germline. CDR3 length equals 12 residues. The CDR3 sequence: CASSPSNTEAFF. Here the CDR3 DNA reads TGTGCCAGCTCACCATCGAACACTGAAGCTTTCTTT. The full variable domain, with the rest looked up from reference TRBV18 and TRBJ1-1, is NAGVMQNPRHLVRRRGQEARLRCSPMKGHSHVYWYRQLPEEGLKFMVYLQKENIIDESGMPKERFSAEFPKEGPSILRIQQVVRGDSAAYFCASSPSNTEAFFGQGTRLTVV.

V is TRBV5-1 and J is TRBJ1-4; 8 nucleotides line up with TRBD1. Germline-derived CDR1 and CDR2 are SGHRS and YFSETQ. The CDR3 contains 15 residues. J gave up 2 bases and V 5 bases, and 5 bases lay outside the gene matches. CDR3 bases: TGCGCCAGCAGAGTAAGGACAGGGACTAATGAAAAACTGTTTTTT. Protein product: CASRVRTGTNEKLFF.

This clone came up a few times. The DNA of the CDR3 is TGCGCCAGCAGCTTGGGACAGGGTGACACCGGGGAGCTGTTTTTT. Translation: CASSLGQGDTGELFF. The V gene is TRBV5-1, the J gene TRBJ2-2; TRBD1 matches 7 bases. This CDR3 region has 15 residues. Germline values: CDR1 SGHRS, CDR2 YFSETQ. The trim removed 0 bases at V and 3 bases at J, leaving 2 bases unmatched.

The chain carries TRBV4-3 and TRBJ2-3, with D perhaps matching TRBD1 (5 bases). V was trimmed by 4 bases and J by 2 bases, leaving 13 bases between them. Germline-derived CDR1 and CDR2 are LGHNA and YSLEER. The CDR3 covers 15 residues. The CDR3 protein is CASSPAPGFTDTQYF. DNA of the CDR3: TGCGCCAGCAGCCCCGCTCCAGGGTTCACAGATACGCAGTATTTT.

DNA for the CDR3: TGCGCCAGCACGGGATTTGGGGGAGGAGGGACCCAGTACTTC. It specifies CASTGFGGGGTQYF. The rearrangement joins TRBV5-1 to TRBJ2-5; perhaps TRBD2 as D (6 bases). Germline CDR1 reads SGHRS; CDR2 reads YFSETQ. Trimming cost V 6 bases and J 7 bases, with 19 bases left between them. There are 14 residues in the CDR3.

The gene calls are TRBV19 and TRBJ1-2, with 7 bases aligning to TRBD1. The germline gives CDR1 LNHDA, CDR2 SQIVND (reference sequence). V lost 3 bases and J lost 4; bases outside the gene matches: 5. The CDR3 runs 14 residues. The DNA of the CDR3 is TGTGCCAGTAGTATCCGGGACAGCTCCTATGGCTACACCTTC. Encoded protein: CASSIRDSSYGYTF.

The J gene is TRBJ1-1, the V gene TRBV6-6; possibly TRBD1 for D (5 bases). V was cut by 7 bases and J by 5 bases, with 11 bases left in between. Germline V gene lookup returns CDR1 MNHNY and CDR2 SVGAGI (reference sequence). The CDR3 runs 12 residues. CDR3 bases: TGTGCCAGCAAAGGGGTCGGAACTGAAGCTTTCTTT. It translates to CASKGVGTEAFF.

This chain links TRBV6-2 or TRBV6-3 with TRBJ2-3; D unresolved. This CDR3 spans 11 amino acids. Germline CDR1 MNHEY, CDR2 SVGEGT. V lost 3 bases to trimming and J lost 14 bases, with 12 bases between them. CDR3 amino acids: CASSYREVSYF. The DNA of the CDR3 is TGTGCCAGCAGTTATCGTGAGGTCTCGTATTTT.

CDR3 loop: CATSRDLVHQPQHF. Written as DNA, the CDR3 is TGTGCCACCAGCAGAGATTTGGTACATCAGCCCCAGCATTTT. The chain is built from TRBV15 and TRBJ1-5; D is unresolved. The CDR3 is made up of 14 amino acids. With 0 bases removed from V and 5 bases from J, the gap between germline ends came to 8 bases. The germline V gene encodes CDR1 LNHNV and CDR2 YYDKDF (reference sequence).

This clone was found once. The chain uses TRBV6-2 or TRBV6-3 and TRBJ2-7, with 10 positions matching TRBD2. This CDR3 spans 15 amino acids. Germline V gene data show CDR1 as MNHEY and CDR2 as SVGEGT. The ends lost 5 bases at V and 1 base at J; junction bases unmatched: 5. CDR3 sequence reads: CASSGIAGGSYEQYV. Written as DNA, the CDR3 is TGTGCCAGCAGTGGCATAGCGGGAGGATCCTACGAGCAGTACGTC.

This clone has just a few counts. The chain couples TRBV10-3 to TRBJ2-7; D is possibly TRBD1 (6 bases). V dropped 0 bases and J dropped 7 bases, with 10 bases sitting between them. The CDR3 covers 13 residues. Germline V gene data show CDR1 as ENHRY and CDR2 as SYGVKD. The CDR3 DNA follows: TGTGCCATCAGTGAGTCGGGGGCTGGAGAGCAGTACGTC. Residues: CAISESGAGEQYV.

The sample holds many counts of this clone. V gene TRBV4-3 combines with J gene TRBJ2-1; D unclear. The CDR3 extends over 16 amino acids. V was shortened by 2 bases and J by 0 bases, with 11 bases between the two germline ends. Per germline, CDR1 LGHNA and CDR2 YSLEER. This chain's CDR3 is CASSQNPESSYNEQFF. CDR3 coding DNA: TGCGCCAGCAGCCAAAACCCCGAGAGCTCCTACAATGAGCAGTTCTTC.

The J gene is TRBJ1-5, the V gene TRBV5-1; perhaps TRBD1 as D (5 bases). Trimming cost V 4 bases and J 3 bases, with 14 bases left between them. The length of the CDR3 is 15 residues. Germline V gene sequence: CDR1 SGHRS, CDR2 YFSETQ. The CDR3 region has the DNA TGCGCCAGCAGCCCAGGGCCCAATCTCAATCAGCCCCAGCATTTT. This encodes CASSPGPNLNQPQHF.

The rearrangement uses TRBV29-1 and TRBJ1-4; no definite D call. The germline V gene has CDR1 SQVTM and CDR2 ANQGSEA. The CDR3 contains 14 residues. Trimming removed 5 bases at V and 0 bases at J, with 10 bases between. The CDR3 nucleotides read TGCAGCGTTACGGCCTCGCCAACTAATGAAAAACTGTTTTTT. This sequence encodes CSVTASPTNEKLFF.

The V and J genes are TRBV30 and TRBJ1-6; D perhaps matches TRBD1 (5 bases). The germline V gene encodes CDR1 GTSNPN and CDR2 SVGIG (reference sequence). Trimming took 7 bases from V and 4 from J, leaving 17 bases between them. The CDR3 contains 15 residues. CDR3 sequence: CAYGGGSLYNSPLHF. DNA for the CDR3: TGTGCCTACGGCGGGGGTAGTTTGTATAATTCACCCCTCCACTTT.